These 9 T cell receptor beta chains originate from one sample sequenced in a study of cytomegalovirus exposure and HLA in healthy donors. Vbeta (60) and Jbeta (13) primers were used in the PCR. The protocol was immunoSEQ multiplex PCR, while the TCRdb copy is restricted to in-frame clones and leaves out a portion. This sample contains 200,000 or so clones. The sample comprised PBMCs. These receptors were taken from a girl aged 2 to 9 in good health and CMV-seropositive.

J is TRBJ1-5 and V is TRBV7-2; TRBD1 aligns across 7 bases. The CDR3 is 14 amino acids. Germline lookup yields CDR1 SGHTA and CDR2 FQGNSA. Trimming cost V 3 bases and J 2 bases; bases outside gene matches: 1. CDR3 sequence: CASSFTGGNQPQHF. DNA for the CDR3: TGTGCCAGCAGCTTTACAGGGGGCAATCAGCCCCAGCATTTT.

The CDR3: CASSFVRDRGSETQYF. The CDR3 coding sequence is TGCGCCAGCAGCTTCGTCCGGGACAGGGGGTCAGAGACCCAGTACTTC. The rearrangement links TRBV5-1 to TRBJ2-5; 11 nucleotides agree with TRBD1. The length of the CDR3 is 16 residues. V shed 2 bases, J shed 4 bases, and the junction held 7 bases outside the gene matches. From germline, CDR1 is SGHRS and CDR2 YFSETQ.

The rearrangement links TRBV11-2 to TRBJ2-7, with D possibly TRBD2 on 5 matching bases. This CDR3 has 13 residues. Germline-derived CDR1 and CDR2 are SGHAT and FQNNGV. The V end was cut by 5 bases, the J end by 4 bases, with 12 bases between. The CDR3 here is CASSGGATYEQYF. CDR3 in DNA: TGTGCCAGCAGCGGAGGAGCCACTTACGAGCAGTACTTC.

The rearrangement joins TRBV9 to TRBJ2-1; 11 nucleotides agree with TRBD2. Trimming removed 4 bases from V and 5 bases from J; junction bases left unmatched: 5. CDR3 length: 15 residues. Germline loops: CDR1 SGDLS, CDR2 YYNGEE. CDR3 sequence (DNA): TGTGCCAGCAGCACACTAGCGGGGGTCGACAATGAGCAGTTCTTC. Protein sequence: CASSTLAGVDNEQFF.

The V call is TRBV6-5, the J call TRBJ1-4, with 7 bases matching TRBD1. V was clipped by 6 bases and J by 6 bases; unmatched bases: 4. The CDR3 consists of 13 residues. In germline, CDR1 is MNHEY, CDR2 SVGAGI. The CDR3 region is CASRTGRYEKLFF. In DNA form, the CDR3 reads TGTGCCAGCAGGACAGGGCGCTATGAAAAACTGTTTTTT.

The chain links TRBV15 to TRBJ1-5; 7 nucleotides agree with TRBD1. CDR1 is LNHNV, CDR2 YYDKDF, per germline (reference sequence). V lost 1 base, J lost 7 bases, and 10 bases stayed unmatched. The CDR3 is made up of 16 amino acids. For the CDR3, the DNA is TGTGCCACCAGCAGAGGAAAGGGGGCCGCGCCACAGCCCCAGCATTTT. Encoded protein: CATSRGKGAAPQPQHF.

The gene calls are TRBV7-8 and TRBJ2-3; D possibly corresponds to TRBD2 (7 bases). Germline V lookup: CDR1 SGHVS, CDR2 FQNEAQ. The CDR3 runs to 16 residues. Trimming shortened V by 1 base and J by 3 bases, and 14 bases separated the two germline ends. CDR3 sequence (DNA): TGTGCCAGCAGCTTAGTAGTGGGAGGGGGTACAGATACGCAGTATTTT. Its protein product is CASSLVVGGGTDTQYF.

V and J are TRBV13 and TRBJ1-3; 9 nucleotides align to TRBD1. This CDR3 contains 16 residues. The V gene end was trimmed by 5 bases and the J gene end by 4 bases; junction bases not matched to a gene: 9. Germline CDR1 is PRHDT and CDR2 is FYEKMQ (reference sequence). The CDR3 sequence: CASSRTRTGEGNTIYF. As DNA, the CDR3 is TGTGCCAGCAGCCGAACACGGACAGGGGAAGGAAACACCATATATTTT.

CDR3 sequence (DNA): TGTGCCAGCAGCCAACAGGGGAGCCACACTGAAGCTTTCTTT. Translated: CASSQQGSHTEAFF. The V call is TRBV5-4, the J call TRBJ1-1, with TRBD1 matching 7 bases. The V gene end was trimmed by 4 bases and the J gene end by 3 bases; junction bases not matched to a gene: 6. Germline lookup yields CDR1 SGHNT and CDR2 YYREEE (reference sequence). The CDR3 runs 14 residues.